This TCR beta chain was sequenced for a study of CD8 T cells in Susac syndrome. Overall study: Patients with Susac syndrome were therapy-naive, treated with corticosteroids, or treated with intravenous immunoglobulin alone when blood was collected.

RNA totalling roughly 0.5 to 1 ug underwent reverse transcription with random hexamers. It was immunoSEQ multiplex PCR that amplified TCR beta CDR3 across 54 Vbeta and 13 Jbeta. TCRdb called the immunoSEQ multiplex PCR reads again in MiXCR, with one record for every CDR3 protein. The sample holds 200,000 to 300,000 distinct CDR3 sequences; 95% to 97% are singletons and the top ten take roughly 0.1%. As concerns this clonotype: Its antigen is unidentified.

Whole-study findings and limits: Where Susac syndrome CD4+ T cell repertoires were concerned, no clonal expansion was evident.

Trimming took 3 bases from V and 9 from J; bases not matched to a gene: 3. Per the germline V gene, CDR1 is DFQATT and CDR2 is SNEGSKA (reference sequence). CDR3 length equals 11 residues. The authors sequenced TCR beta from blood CD8+ and CD4+ T cells. The chain recombines TRBV20-1 with TRBJ2-7, with 9 bases lining up with TRBD1. The receptor's source is a human donor with Susac syndrome. The sequencing input was CD4+ T cells from PBMCs. CDR3 loop: CSASPGQGQYF. For the CDR3, the DNA is TGCAGTGCTAGCCCGGGACAGGGGCAGTACTTC.